The T cell receptor (beta chain) described here comes from a study of blood T cell repertoires in COVID-19. Assay used: immunoSEQ multiplex PCR; TCRdb lists only in-frame clones, some missing. This table has fewer than 450,000 clones, about 90% appearing once. The CDR3 covers 15 residues. CDR1 and CDR2 from the germline V gene are SGHRS and YFSETQ. V dropped 3 bases and J dropped 7; count of bases not matched to a gene: 10. The TCR originated in a young man who had recovered from COVID-19. The rearrangement joins TRBV5-1 to TRBJ2-5, with 9 bases fitting TRBD1. The source material was PBMCs or T cells enriched from blood (not recorded which). CDR3 coding DNA: TGCGCCAGCAGCTACAGGGGGCTGGAGGGGGCGACCCAGTACTTC. Translation gives CASSYRGLEGATQYF. Filled out from reference TRBV5-1 and TRBJ2-5, the complete variable domain reads KAGVTQTPRYLIKTRGQQVTLSCSPISGHRSVSWYQQTPGQGLQFLFEYFSETQRNKGNFPGRFSGRQFSNSRSEMNVSTLELGDSALYLCASSYRGLEGATQYFGPGTRLLVL.